This passage covers 5 T cell receptor beta chains from one sample sequenced in a study of blood T cell repertoires in COVID-19. Clones were read by immunoSEQ multiplex PCR, and TCRdb kept only the in-frame ones, dropping some. The top ten hold more than 7.5% of the sample, which has 150,000 to 200,000 clones, 65% to 90% seen once. The sample consisted of peripheral blood. The receptors stem from a man between 45 and 60 years old with active or convalescent COVID-19.

The chain uses TRBV2 and TRBJ2-5; TRBD1 agrees at 12 bases. Germline CDR1 SNHLY, CDR2 FYNNEI. Germline trimming cut 8 bases from V and 5 bases from J; bases unmatched to any gene: 6. The CDR3 extends over 14 amino acids. CDR3 amino acids: CASGRDRGLETQYF. Here the CDR3 DNA reads TGTGCCAGCGGCCGGGACAGGGGGCTGGAGACCCAGTACTTC.

The V gene is TRBV3-1 (or the pseudogene TRBV3-2), the J gene TRBJ2-3, with 11 bases fitting TRBD2. Looked up from germline, CDR1 is LGHDT and CDR2 is YNNKEL (reference sequence). V shed 7 bases, J shed 4 bases, and the junction held 10 bases outside the gene matches. There are 16 residues in the CDR3. CDR3 residues: CASMASGGRGSDTQYF. CDR3 nucleotides: TGTGCCAGCATGGCTAGCGGGGGGCGGGGATCAGATACGCAGTATTTT.

The J gene is TRBJ1-1, the V gene TRBV25-1; 12 bases align to TRBD1. After removal of 3 bases from V and 5 bases from J, the junction contained 7 bases not matched to a gene. This CDR3 is 16 amino acids long. CDR1 and CDR2 from the germline V gene are MGHDK and SYGVNS. The CDR3 DNA sequence: TGTGCCAGCAGTGAGGGACAGGGGGCGCATCTGACTGAAGCTTTCTTT. Amino acid sequence: CASSEGQGAHLTEAFF.

This clone was recorded many times. The chain recombines TRBV5-4 with TRBJ2-7, with 7 bases identical to TRBD1. Germline CDR1 SGHNT, CDR2 YYREEE (reference sequence). This CDR3 has 13 residues. With V trimmed by 0 bases and J by 10 bases, 7 bases remained unmatched. The CDR3 sequence: CASSLGDRYTQYF. In nucleotides, the CDR3 is TGTGCCAGCAGCTTGGGGGACAGATACACCCAGTACTTC.

V is TRBV20-1 and J is TRBJ1-2; no definite D call. The germline gives CDR1 DFQATT, CDR2 SNEGSKA (reference sequence). The V end was cut by 0 bases, the J end by 6 bases, with 5 bases between. The CDR3 runs 11 residues. The CDR3 here is CSARDIHGYTF. The CDR3, as DNA: TGCAGTGCTAGAGATATCCATGGCTACACCTTC.